The rows below give T cell receptor beta chains drawn from one sample of a study of T cell changes during pregnancy in multiple sclerosis. Using immunoSEQ multiplex PCR, the repertoire was profiled, and TCRdb retains in-frame clones only, with some absent. There are around 40,000 clones in the sample; 92% occur only once, and 20% to 30% lies in the top ten. The sample in question was CD8+ T cells from peripheral blood mononuclear cells, obtained before pregnancy. The receptors originated from a female donor with multiple sclerosis, enrolled in a pregnancy study. Both conserved end residues are part of each CDR3.

CASSARGRLETQYF,TRBV27
CASSVGSSEQYF,TRBV9
CASSLFRETTPDTQYF,TRBV5-1
CASSGRNSPLHF,TRBV19
CASSEGQRNEKLFF,TRBV2
CSVGRGVMNTEAFF,TRBV29-1
CASGPGGKPPYEQYF,TRBV7-6
CASSDSGDPTDTQYF,TRBV9
CASISRGYTEAFF,TRBV28
CASSPPGGFFYNEQFF,TRBV7-9
CASSVEAGGNQPQHF,TRBV9
CASSAQASGSPYNEQFF,TRBV7-9
CASSPRQGADNEQFF,TRBV9
CASSFSEDTEAFF,TRBV6-5
CASSLNEHTF,TRBV13
CASSEWGVVEAFF,TRBV6-1
CASSPKQGVFDAGELFF,TRBV9
CASSEEGEGGREAFF,TRBV6-1
CASSLGQFQPQHF,TRBV27
CASSLGTGGTDTEAFF,TRBV5-5
CASSPAGPARDEQFF,TRBV7-3
CASSLLVSVFSLSYNEQFF,TRBV5-8
CASSVYRSSYEQYF,TRBV9
CASSLGWGGAQETQYF,TRBV5-4
CASSYSSWEGDGYTF,TRBV6-6
CASSYRDLSGANVLTF,TRBV5-1
CASSLSPAGNYGYTF,TRBV27
CAWSYPTGTVYEQYF,TRBV30
CAWSGRGQGTGELFF,TRBV30
CASSPPAGSGANVLTF,TRBV7-9
CATSRDRGTGELFF,TRBV15
CARTPPLTSGPYNEQFF,TRBV2
CASQLGRSEAFF,TRBV5-4
CASSEPDRGHGYTF,TRBV28
CASSVEGSLDEQFF,TRBV9
CASSLYRTGSGEKLFF,TRBV27
CASGLAGGSYEQYF,TRBV5-1
CASSLDGGTYGYTF,TRBV7-9
CASRGWTGNTEAFF,TRBV19
CASSTTQGTNEKLFF,TRBV7-9
CASSSPRTGHTEAFF,TRBV28
CASRGLAVNTGELFF,TRBV25-1
CASSASGELFF,TRBV5-1
CSVEGRLGYTF,TRBV29-1
CASSPPRANYGYTF,TRBV16
CASSLETGGYYGYTF,TRBV7-9
CASSEGGYQFF,TRBV2
CASRGTAGYEQYF,TRBV27
CASSVEGAGYTF,TRBV9
CASSSGLATNNEQFF,TRBV6-6
CASSVAYGTGELFF,TRBV9
CASSTDPGQGRNEQFF,TRBV2
CASSSGGLPTRTSYEQYF,TRBV5-1